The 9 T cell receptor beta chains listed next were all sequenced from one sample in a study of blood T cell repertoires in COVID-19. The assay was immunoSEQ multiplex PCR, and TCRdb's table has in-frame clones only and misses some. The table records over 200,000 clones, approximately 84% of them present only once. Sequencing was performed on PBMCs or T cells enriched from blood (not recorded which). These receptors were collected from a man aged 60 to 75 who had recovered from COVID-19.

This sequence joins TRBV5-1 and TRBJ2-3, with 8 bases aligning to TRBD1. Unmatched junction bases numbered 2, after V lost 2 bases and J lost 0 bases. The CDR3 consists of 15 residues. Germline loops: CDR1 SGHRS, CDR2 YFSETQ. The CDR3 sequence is CASSLTGGSTDTQYF. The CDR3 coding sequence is TGCGCCAGCAGCTTAACAGGGGGAAGCACAGATACGCAGTATTTT.

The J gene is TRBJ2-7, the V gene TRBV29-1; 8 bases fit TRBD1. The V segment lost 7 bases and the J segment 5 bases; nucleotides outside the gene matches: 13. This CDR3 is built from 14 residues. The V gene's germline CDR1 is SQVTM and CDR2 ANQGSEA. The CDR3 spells CSAGRTGIVDEQYF. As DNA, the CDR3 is TGCAGCGCCGGCCGGACAGGGATCGTTGACGAGCAGTACTTC.

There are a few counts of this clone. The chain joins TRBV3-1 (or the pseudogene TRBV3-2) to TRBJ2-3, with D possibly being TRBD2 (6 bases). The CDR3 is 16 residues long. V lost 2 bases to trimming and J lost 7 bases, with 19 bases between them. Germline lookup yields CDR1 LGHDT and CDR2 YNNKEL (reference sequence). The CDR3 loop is CASSQLPGAGTNTQYF. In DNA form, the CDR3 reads TGTGCCAGCAGCCAACTCCCCGGGGCGGGAACAAATACGCAGTATTTT.

CDR3 sequence (DNA): TGTGCCAGCAGCCTCGGACAGGGAAGAGATGAGCAGTTCTTC. Translated, it gives CASSLGQGRDEQFF. The chain employs TRBV11-2 and TRBJ2-1; 8 nucleotides agree with TRBD1. Germline loops: CDR1 SGHAT, CDR2 FQNNGV. Trimming at V came to 5 bases and at J to 8 bases, leaving 8 bases not matched to a gene. The CDR3 is 14 residues long.

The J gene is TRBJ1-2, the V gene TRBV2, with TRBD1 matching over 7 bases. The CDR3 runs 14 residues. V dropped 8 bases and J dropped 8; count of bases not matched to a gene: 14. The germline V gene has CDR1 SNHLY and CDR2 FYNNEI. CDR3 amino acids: CASVRNRGNQGYTF. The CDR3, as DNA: TGTGCCAGCGTACGAAACAGGGGTAATCAAGGCTACACCTTC.

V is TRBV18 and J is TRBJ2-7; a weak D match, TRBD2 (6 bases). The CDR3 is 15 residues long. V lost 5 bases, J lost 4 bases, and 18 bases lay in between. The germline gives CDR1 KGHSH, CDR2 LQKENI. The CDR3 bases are TGTGCCAGCTCAAAGGGGACTGACCCGCAGTACGAGCAGTACTTC. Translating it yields CASSKGTDPQYEQYF.

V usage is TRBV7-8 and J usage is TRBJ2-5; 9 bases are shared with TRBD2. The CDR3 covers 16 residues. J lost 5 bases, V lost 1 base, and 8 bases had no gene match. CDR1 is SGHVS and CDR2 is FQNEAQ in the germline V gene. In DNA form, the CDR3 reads TGTGCCAGCAGCTTAGGTCAGCGGGGGGTCGGGGAGACCCAGTACTTC. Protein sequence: CASSLGQRGVGETQYF. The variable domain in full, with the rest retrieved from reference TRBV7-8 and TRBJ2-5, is GAGVSQSPRYKVAKRGQDVALRCDPISGHVSLFWYQQALGQGPEFLTYFQNEAQLDKSGLPSDRFFAERPEGSVSTLKIQRTQQEDSAVYLCASSLGQRGVGETQYFGPGTRLLVL.

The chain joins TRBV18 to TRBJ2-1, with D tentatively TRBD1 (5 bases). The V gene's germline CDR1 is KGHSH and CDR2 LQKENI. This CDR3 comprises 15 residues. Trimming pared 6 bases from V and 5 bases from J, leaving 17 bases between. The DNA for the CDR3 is TGTGCCAGCTCCCGCCTCGGACAAGAAGACAATGAGCAGTTCTTC. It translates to CASSRLGQEDNEQFF.

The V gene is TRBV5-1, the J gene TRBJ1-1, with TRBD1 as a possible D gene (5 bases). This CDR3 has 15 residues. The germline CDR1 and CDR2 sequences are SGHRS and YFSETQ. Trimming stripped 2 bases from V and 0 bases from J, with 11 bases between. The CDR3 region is CASSLMTAMNTEAFF. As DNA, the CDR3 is TGCGCCAGCAGCTTAATGACAGCGATGAACACTGAAGCTTTCTTT.